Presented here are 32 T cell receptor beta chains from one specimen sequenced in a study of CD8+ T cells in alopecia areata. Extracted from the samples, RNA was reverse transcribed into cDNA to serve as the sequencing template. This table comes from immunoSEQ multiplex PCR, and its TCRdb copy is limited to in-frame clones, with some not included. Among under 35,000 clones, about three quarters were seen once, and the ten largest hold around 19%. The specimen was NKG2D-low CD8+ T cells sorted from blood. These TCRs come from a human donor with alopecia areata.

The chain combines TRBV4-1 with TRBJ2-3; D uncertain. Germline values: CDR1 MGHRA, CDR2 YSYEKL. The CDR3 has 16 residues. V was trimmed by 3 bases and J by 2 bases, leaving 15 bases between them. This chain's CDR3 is CASSHSLLSTTDTQYF. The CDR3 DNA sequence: TGCGCCAGCAGCCACTCTCTTCTCTCGACCACAGATACGCAGTATTTT.

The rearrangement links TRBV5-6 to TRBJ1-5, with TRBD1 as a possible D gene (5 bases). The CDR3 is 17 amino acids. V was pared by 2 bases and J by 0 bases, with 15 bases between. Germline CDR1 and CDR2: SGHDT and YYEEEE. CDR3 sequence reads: CASSFAGSGSSNQPQHF. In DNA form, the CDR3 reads TGTGCCAGCAGCTTCGCAGGGAGTGGGTCTAGCAATCAGCCCCAGCATTTT.

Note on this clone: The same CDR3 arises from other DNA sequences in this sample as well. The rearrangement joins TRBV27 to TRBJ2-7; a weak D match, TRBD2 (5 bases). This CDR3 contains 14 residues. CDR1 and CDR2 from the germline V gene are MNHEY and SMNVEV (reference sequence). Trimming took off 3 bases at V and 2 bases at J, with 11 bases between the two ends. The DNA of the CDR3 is TGTGCCAGCAGTTTTGGTACGGGAACCTACGAGCAGTACTTC. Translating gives CASSFGTGTYEQYF.

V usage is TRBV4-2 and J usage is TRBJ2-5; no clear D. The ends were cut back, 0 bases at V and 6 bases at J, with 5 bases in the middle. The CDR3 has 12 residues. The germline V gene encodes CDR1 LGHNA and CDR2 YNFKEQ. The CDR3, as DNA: TGTGCCAGCAGCCAAGACTACCAGACCCAGTACTTC. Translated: CASSQDYQTQYF.

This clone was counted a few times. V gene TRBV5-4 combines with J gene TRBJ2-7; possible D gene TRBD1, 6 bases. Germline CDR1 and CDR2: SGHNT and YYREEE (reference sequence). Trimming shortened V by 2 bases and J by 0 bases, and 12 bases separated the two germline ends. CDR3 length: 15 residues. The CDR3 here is CASSFSGVSSYEQYF. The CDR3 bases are TGTGCCAGCAGCTTCTCAGGGGTGAGCTCCTACGAGCAGTACTTC.

The CDR3 reads CAIGGLVNTGELFF. The CDR3 DNA is TGTGCCATCGGAGGATTGGTAAACACCGGGGAGCTGTTTTTT. This rearrangement joins TRBV7-2 to TRBJ2-2; a possible D gene is TRBD2 (5 bases). Germline CDR1 SGHTA, CDR2 FQGNSA. This CDR3 region has 14 residues. V gave up 10 bases and J gave up 2 bases, with 14 bases separating them.

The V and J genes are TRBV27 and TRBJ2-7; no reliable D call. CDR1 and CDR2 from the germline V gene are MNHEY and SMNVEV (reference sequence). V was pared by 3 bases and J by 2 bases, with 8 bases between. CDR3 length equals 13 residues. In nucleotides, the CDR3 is TGTGCCAGCAGTTTCCGTGGGGCCTACGAGCAGTACTTC. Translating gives CASSFRGAYEQYF.

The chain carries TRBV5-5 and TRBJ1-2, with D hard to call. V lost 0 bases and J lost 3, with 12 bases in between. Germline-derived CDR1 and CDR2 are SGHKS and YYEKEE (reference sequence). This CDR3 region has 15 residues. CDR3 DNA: TGTGCCAGCAGCTTGGACCTGAAACCATACTATGGCTACACCTTC. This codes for CASSLDLKPYYGYTF. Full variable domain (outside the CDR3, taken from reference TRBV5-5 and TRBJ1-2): DAGVTQSPTHLIKTRGQQVTLRCSPISGHKSVSWYQQVLGQGPQFIFQYYEKEERGRGNFPDRFSARQFPNYSSELNVNALLLGDSALYLCASSLDLKPYYGYTFGSGTRLTVV.

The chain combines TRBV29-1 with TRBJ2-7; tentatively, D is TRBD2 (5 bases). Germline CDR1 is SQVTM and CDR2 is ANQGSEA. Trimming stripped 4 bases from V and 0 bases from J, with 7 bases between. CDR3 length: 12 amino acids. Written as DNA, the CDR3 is TGCAGCGTTGCCGGGGTCTCCTACGAGCAGTACTTC. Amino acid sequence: CSVAGVSYEQYF.

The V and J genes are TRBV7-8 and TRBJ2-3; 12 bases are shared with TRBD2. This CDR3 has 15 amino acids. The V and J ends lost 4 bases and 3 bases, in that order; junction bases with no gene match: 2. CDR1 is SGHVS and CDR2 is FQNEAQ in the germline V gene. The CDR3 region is CASSSTSGRTDTQYF. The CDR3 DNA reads TGTGCCAGCAGCTCGACTAGCGGGAGAACAGATACGCAGTATTTT.

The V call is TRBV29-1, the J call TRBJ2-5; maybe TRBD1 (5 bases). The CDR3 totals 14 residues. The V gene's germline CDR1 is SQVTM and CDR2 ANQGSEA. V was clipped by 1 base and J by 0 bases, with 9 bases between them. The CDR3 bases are TGCAGCGTTGAAGTTCCGGACAACCAAGAGACCCAGTACTTC. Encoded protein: CSVEVPDNQETQYF. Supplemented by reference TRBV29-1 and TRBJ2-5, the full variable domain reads SAVISQKPSRDICQRGTSLTIQCQVDSQVTMMFWYRQQPGQSLTLIATANQGSEATYESGFVIDKFPISRPNLTFSTLTVSNMSPEDSSIYLCSVEVPDNQETQYFGPGTRLLVL.

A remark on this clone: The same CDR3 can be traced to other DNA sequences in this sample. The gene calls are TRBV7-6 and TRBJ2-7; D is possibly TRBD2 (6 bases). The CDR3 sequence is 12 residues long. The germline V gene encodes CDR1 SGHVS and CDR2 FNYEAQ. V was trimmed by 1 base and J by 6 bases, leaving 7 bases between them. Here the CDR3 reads CASSLGGGEQYF. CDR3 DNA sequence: TGTGCCAGCAGCTTAGGGGGAGGCGAGCAGTACTTC. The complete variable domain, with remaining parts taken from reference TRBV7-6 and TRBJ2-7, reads GAGVSQSPRYKVTKRGQDVALRCDPISGHVSLYWYRQALGQGPEFLTYFNYEAQQDKSGLPNDRFSAERPEGSISTLTIQRTEQRDSAMYRCASSLGGGEQYFGPGTRLTVT.

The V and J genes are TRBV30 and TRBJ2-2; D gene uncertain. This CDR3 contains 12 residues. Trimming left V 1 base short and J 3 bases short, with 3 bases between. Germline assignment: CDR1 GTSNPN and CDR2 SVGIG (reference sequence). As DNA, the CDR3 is TGTGCCTGGAGTGAGGACACCGGGGAGCTGTTTTTT. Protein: CAWSEDTGELFF.

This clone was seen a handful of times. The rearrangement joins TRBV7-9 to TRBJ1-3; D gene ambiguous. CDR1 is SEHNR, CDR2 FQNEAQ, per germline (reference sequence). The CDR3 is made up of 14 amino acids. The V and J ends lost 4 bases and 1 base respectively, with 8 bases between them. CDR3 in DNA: TGTGCCAGCAGCTACACGTTGTCTGGAAACACCATATATTTT. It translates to CASSYTLSGNTIYF.

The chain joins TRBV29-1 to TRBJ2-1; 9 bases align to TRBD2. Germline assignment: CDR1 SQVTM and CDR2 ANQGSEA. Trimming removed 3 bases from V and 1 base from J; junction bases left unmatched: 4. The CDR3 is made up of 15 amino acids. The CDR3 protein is CSVELAGASYNEQFF. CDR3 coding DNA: TGCAGCGTTGAGTTAGCGGGAGCGTCCTACAATGAGCAGTTCTTC.

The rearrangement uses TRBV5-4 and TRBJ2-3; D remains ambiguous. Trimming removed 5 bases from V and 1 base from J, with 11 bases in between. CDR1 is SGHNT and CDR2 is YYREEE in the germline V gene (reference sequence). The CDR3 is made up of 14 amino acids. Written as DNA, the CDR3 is TGTGCCAGCAGTAGTTCACACCGCACAGATACGCAGTATTTT. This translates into CASSSSHRTDTQYF.

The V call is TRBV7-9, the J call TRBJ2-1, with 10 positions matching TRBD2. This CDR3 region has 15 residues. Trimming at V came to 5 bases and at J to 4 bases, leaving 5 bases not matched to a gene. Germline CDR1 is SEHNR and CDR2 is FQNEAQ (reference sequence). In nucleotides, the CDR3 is TGTGCCAGCAGCCCGAGCGGGAGGGGATACAATGAGCAGTTCTTC. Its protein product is CASSPSGRGYNEQFF.

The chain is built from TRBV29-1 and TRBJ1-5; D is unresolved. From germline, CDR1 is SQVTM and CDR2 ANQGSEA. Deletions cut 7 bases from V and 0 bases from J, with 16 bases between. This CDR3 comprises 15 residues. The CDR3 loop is CSATLRGISNQPQHF. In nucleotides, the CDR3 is TGCAGCGCCACCCTGCGGGGTATTAGCAATCAGCCCCAGCATTTT.

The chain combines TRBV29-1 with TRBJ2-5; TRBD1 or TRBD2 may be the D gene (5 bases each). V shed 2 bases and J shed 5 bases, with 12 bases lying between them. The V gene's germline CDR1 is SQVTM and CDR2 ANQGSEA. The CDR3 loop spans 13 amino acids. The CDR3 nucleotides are TGCAGCGTTGAAAGTGGGGGTGTGGAGACCCAGTACTTC. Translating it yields CSVESGGVETQYF.

The CDR3 coding sequence is TGTGCCAGCAGCCCCGGGACAGTGAACACCGGGGAGCTGTTTTTT. Protein sequence: CASSPGTVNTGELFF. The chain has TRBV4-2 and TRBJ2-2; the match to TRBD1 covers 7 bases. Germline CDR1 LGHNA, CDR2 YNFKEQ. V lost 4 bases to trimming and J lost 1 base; unmatched junction nucleotides: 3. The length of the CDR3 is 15 residues.

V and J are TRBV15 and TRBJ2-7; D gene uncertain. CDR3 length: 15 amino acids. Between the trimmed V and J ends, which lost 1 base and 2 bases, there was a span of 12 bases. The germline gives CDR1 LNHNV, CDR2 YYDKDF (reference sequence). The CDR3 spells CATSRVARETYEQYF. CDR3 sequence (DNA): TGTGCCACCAGCAGAGTGGCTAGGGAAACCTACGAGCAGTACTTC.

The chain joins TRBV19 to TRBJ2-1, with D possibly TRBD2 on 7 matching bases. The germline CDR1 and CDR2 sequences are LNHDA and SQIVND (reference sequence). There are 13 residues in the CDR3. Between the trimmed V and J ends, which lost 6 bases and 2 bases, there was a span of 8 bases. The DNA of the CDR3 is TGTGCCAGTAGCGGGGGGCCCTACAATGAGCAGTTCTTC. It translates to CASSGGPYNEQFF.

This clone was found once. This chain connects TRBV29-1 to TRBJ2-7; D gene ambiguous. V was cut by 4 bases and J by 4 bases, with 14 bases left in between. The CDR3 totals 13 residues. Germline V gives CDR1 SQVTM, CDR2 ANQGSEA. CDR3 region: CSVVRNSAYEQYF. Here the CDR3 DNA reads TGCAGCGTTGTCCGGAACTCAGCGTACGAGCAGTACTTC.

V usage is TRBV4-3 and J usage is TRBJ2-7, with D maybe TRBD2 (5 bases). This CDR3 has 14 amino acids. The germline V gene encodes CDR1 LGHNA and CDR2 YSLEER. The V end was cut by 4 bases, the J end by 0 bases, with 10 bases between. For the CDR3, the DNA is TGCGCCAGCAGCCTTGGACTGACCTCCTACGAGCAGTACTTC. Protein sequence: CASSLGLTSYEQYF.

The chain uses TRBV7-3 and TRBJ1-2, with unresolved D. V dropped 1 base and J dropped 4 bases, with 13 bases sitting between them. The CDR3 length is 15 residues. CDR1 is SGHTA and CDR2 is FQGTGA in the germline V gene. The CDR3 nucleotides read TGTGCCAGCAGCTTAAGTTGGGCATATGGCTATGGCTACACCTTC. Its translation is CASSLSWAYGYGYTF.

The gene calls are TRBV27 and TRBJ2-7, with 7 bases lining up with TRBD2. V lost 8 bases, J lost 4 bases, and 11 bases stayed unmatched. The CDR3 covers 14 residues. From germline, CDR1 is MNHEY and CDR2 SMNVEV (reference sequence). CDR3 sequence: CASSSGGGRYEQYF. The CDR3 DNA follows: TGTGCCAGCTCATCCGGGGGAGGGCGGTACGAGCAGTACTTC.

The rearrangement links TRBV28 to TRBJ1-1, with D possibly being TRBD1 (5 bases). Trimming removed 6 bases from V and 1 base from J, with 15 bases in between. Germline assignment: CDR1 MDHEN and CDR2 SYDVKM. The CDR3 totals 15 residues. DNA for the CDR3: TGTGCCAGCAGCCGGATCCCGGGGGGGAACACTGAAGCTTTCTTT. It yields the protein CASSRIPGGNTEAFF. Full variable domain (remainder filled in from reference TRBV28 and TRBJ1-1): DVKVTQSSRYLVKRTGEKVFLECVQDMDHENMFWYRQDPGLGLRLIYFSYDVKMKEKGDIPEGYSVSREKKERFSLILESASTNQTSMYLCASSRIPGGNTEAFFGQGTRLTVV.

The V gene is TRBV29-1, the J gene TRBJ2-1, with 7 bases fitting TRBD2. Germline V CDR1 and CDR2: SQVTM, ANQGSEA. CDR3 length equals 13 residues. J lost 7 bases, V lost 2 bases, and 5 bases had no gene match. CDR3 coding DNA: TGCAGCGTTGAACCGGGAGGTAGAAATGAGCAGTTCTTC. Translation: CSVEPGGRNEQFF.

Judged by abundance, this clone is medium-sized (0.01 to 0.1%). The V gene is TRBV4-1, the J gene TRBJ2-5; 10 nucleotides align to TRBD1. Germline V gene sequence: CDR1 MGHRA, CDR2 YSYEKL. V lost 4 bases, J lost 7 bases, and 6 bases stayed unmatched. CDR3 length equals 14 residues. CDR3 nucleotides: TGCGCCAGCAGCCTCGGGACAGGGGTCACGACCCAGTACTTC. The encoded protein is CASSLGTGVTTQYF.

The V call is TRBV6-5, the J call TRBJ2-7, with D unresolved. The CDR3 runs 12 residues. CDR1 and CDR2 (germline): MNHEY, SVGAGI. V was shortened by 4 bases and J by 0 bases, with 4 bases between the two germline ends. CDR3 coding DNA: TGTGCCAGCAGTTTTGACTCCTACGAGCAGTACTTC. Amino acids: CASSFDSYEQYF.

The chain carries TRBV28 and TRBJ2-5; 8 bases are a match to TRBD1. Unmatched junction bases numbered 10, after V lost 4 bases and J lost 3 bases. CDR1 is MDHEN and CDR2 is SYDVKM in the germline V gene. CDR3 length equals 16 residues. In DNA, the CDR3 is TGTGCCAGCAGTTCTATCCTCCCGGGACAGGAAGAGACCCAGTACTTC. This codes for CASSSILPGQEETQYF. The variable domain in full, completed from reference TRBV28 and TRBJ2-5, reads DVKVTQSSRYLVKRTGEKVFLECVQDMDHENMFWYRQDPGLGLRLIYFSYDVKMKEKGDIPEGYSVSREKKERFSLILESASTNQTSMYLCASSSILPGQEETQYFGPGTRLLVL.

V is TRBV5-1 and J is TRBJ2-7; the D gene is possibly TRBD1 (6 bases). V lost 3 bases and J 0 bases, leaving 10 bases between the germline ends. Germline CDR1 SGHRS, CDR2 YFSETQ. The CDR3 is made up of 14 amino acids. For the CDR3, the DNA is TGCGCCAGCAGCTGGACGACAGGCTCCTACGAGCAGTACTTC. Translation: CASSWTTGSYEQYF.